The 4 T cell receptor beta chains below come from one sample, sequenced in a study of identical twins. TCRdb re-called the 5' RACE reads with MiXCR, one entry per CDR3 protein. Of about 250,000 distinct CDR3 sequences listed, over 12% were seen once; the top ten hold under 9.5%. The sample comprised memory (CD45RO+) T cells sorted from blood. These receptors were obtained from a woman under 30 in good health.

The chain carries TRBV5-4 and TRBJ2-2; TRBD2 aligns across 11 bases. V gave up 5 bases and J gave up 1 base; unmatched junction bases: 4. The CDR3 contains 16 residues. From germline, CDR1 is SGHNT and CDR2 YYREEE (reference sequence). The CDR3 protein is CASSVGLAVNTGELFF. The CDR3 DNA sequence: TGTGCCAGCAGTGTGGGACTAGCGGTGAACACCGGGGAGCTGTTTTTT.

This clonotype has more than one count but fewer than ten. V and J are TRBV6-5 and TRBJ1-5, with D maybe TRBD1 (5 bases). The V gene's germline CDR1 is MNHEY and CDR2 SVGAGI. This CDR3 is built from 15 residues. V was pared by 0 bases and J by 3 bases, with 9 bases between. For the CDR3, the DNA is TGTGCCAGCAGTTACTCAGGACAAAACAATCAGCCCCAGCATTTT. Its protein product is CASSYSGQNNQPQHF.

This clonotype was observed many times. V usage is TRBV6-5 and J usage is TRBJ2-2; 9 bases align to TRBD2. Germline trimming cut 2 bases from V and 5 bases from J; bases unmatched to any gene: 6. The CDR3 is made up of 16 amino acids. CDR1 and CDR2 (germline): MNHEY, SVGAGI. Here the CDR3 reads CASSYGRGGQTGELFF. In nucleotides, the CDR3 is TGTGCCAGCAGTTACGGGCGGGGGGGCCAGACCGGGGAGCTGTTTTTT.

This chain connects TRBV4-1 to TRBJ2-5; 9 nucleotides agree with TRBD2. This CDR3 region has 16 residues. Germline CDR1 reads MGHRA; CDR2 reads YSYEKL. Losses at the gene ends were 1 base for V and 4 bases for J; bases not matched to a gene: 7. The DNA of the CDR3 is TGCGCCAGCAGCCAAGTGGGAGCGGGAGGAGGAGAGACCCAGTACTTC. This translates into CASSQVGAGGGETQYF.